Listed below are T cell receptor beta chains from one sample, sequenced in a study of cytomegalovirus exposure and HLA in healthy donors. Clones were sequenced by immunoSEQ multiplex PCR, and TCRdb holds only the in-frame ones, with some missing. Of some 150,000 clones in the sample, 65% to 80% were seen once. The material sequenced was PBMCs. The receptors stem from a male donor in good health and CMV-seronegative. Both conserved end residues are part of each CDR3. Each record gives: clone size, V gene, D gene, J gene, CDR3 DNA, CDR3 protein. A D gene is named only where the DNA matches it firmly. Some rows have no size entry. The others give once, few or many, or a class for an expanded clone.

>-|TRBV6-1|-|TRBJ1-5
TGTGCCAGCACACCGGGGGTGGGTCAGCCCCAGCATTTT
CASTPGVGQPQHF
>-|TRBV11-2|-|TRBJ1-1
TGTGCCAGCAGCTCCCGACACTACACTGAAGCTTTCTTT
CASSSRHYTEAFF
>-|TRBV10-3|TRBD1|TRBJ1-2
TGTGCCATCAGTGAGGACAGGGATAGGGTCGGCTACACCTTC
CAISEDRDRVGYTF
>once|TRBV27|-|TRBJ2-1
TGTGCCAGCAGTGGCCCAGGGGAATATCCGAACAATGAGCAGTTCTTC
CASSGPGEYPNNEQFF
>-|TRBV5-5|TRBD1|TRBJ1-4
TGTGCCAGCAGCGGGGGACCGGGACAGGGGGCATCTAATGAAAAACTGTTTTTT
CASSGGPGQGASNEKLFF
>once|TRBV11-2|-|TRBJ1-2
TGTGCCAGCAGCTTAACTACAGGGATAGACTATGGCTACACCTTC
CASSLTTGIDYGYTF
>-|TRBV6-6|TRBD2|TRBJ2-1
TGTGCCGTCAGAGGCCCGGGAGGAAACAATGAGCAGTTCTTC
CAVRGPGGNNEQFF
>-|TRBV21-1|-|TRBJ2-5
TGTGCCAGCAGCAAAACGGGGAGGAAGCGGGGGGACGAAGAGACCCAGTACTTC
CASSKTGRKRGDEETQYF
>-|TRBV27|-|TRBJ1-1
TGTGCCAGCAGTTTATCGTTAGGGACAAGGAACACTGAAGCTTTCTTT
CASSLSLGTRNTEAFF
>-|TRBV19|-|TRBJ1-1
TGTGCCAGTAGTATGAGAGACATCACCATGAACACTGAAGCTTTCTTT
CASSMRDITMNTEAFF
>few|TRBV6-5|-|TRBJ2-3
TGTGCCACCTCCTGGGGGGGCACAGATACGCAGTATTTT
CATSWGGTDTQYF
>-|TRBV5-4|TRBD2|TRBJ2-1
TGTGCCAGCAGCCCTGGGACTAGCGGGAGCTCCTACAATGAGCAGTTCTTC
CASSPGTSGSSYNEQFF
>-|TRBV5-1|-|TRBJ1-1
TGCGCCAGCAGCTTGCCCCGGCTGGAACTAAAAACTGAAGCTTTCTTT
CASSLPRLELKTEAFF
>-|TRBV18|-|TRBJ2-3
TGTGCCAGCTCACCAAGGAGTAGCACAGATACGCAGTATTTT
CASSPRSSTDTQYF
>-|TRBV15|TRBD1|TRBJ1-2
TGTGCCACCAGAGAACTATTAACAGGGGACGGGGGCTACACCTTC
CATRELLTGDGGYTF
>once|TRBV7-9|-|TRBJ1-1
TGTGCCAGCAGAGGACAGAGGCACACTGAAGCTTTCTTT
CASRGQRHTEAFF
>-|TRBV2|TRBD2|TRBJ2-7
TGTGCCAGTGCCCTAGGGCGGCGGGGGGACGAGCAGTACTTC
CASALGRRGDEQYF
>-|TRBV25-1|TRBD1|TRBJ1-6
TGTGCCAGCGGGGGACAGGGTACACCCCTCCACTTT
CASGGQGTPLHF
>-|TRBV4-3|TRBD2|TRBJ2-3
TGCGCCAGCAGCTCATGGACTAGCGGGGCTCCCGGCGCAGATACGCAGTATTTT
CASSSWTSGAPGADTQYF
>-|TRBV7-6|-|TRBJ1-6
TGTGCCAGCAGCTTATCAGACCCCGGGACTGATTATAATTCACCCCTCCACTTT
CASSLSDPGTDYNSPLHF
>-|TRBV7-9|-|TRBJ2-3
TGTGCCAGCAGCTTAGAGTGGCTAGGTGGATTGTATTTT
CASSLEWLGGLYF
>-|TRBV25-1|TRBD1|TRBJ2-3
TGTGCCAGCAGTGAATGGGGAGGACAGGGGGCTACAGATACGCAGTATTTT
CASSEWGGQGATDTQYF